The T cell receptor beta chain described here comes from a study of control samples from healthy donors and cancer patients. Only in-frame clones appear in the TCRdb table, and some are missing; sequencing was by immunoSEQ multiplex PCR. In the table there are about 110,000 clones, 90% of which are singletons. Germline V gives CDR1 GTSNPN, CDR2 SVGIG (reference sequence). The CDR3 has 14 residues. Trimming took 4 bases from V and 10 from J; bases not matched to a gene: 10. The origin of this receptor is a human donor in good health. The donor label of this sample is uncertain. The genes are TRBV30 and TRBJ1-4; TRBD1 matches 9 bases. The material sequenced was blood. CDR3 sequence: CAWKPRTGVLKLFF. CDR3 nucleotides: TGTGCCTGGAAGCCACGGACAGGGGTGTTAAAACTGTTTTTT.